These 13 T cell receptor beta chains originate from one sample sequenced in a study of blood T cell dynamics during melanoma immunotherapy. Generated by immunoSEQ multiplex PCR, the TCRdb table keeps only in-frame clones and is missing some. The data show 4,000 to 5,000 clones, approximately 86% seen once. Time point of the sample: pre-treatment baseline. Sequences were derived from blood, sampled from a patient treated with checkpoint blockade. The receptor source for this set is a human donor with melanoma.

This clone was observed once. The gene calls are TRBV11-2 and TRBJ2-7; 7 bases line up with TRBD2. J lost 1 base, V lost 5 bases, and 8 bases had no gene match. CDR1 SGHAT and CDR2 FQNNGV come from the germline V gene. This CDR3 has 15 amino acids. The CDR3 is CASSESLAVSYEQYF. CDR3 DNA: TGTGCCAGCAGCGAAAGTCTAGCGGTATCCTACGAGCAGTACTTC. Looking up the rest from reference TRBV11-2 and TRBJ2-7 gives the full variable domain: EAGVAQSPRYKIIEKRQSVAFWCNPISGHATLYWYQQILGQGPKLLIQFQNNGVVDDSQLPKDRFSAERLKGVDSTLKIQPAKLEDSAVYLCASSESLAVSYEQYFGPGTRLTVT.

V usage is TRBV5-4 and J usage is TRBJ1-2, with D tentatively TRBD1 (5 bases). V was clipped by 4 bases and J by 5 bases, with 15 bases between them. The CDR3 contains 14 residues. Germline lookup yields CDR1 SGHNT and CDR2 YYREEE (reference sequence). The CDR3 bases are TGTGCCAGCAGCCCCGGGGGAGAGTCGTATGGCTACACCTTC. Encoded protein: CASSPGGESYGYTF.

The rearrangement joins TRBV11-3 to TRBJ2-1, with 9 positions matching TRBD2. This CDR3 is built from 13 residues. CDR1 and CDR2 from the germline V gene are SGHNT and YENEEA. Trimming removed 5 bases from V and 9 bases from J; junction bases left unmatched: 5. The CDR3 protein is CASSPRTSAEQFF. In DNA form, the CDR3 reads TGTGCCAGCAGCCCCCGGACTAGCGCTGAGCAGTTCTTC.

This chain joins TRBV15 and TRBJ2-1, with 8 bases matching TRBD2. J gave up 13 bases and V 0 bases, and 2 bases lay outside the gene matches. The CDR3 runs 12 residues. CDR1 LNHNV and CDR2 YYDKDF come from the germline V gene (reference sequence). The CDR3 protein is CATSRDIAGQFF. CDR3 sequence (DNA): TGTGCCACCAGCAGAGATATAGCGGGACAGTTCTTC.

The chain carries TRBV5-8 and TRBJ2-4; the match to TRBD1 covers 7 bases. CDR1 is SGHTS and CDR2 is YDEGEE in the germline V gene. CDR3 size: 17 residues. After removal of 1 base from V and 3 bases from J, the junction contained 10 bases not matched to a gene. CDR3 in DNA: TGTGCCAGCAGCTTGCGTAGGGGGCGCGATGGCAAAAACATTCAGTACTTC. Translation gives CASSLRRGRDGKNIQYF.

In this sample, this clone turned up once. The chain carries TRBV6-4 and TRBJ2-7; 9 nucleotides align to TRBD2. Germline values: CDR1 MRHNA, CDR2 SNTAGT. CDR3 length: 15 amino acids. V shed 6 bases and J 3 bases; nucleotides not matched to a gene: 9. The CDR3 spells CASRRTSEVYYEQYF. In DNA form, the CDR3 reads TGTGCCAGCAGACGGACTAGCGAAGTATACTACGAGCAGTACTTC.

The CDR3 loop reads CASSLGGRGTEAFF. The DNA for the CDR3 is TGCGCCAGCAGCTTGGGGGGAAGGGGCACTGAAGCTTTCTTT. The gene calls are TRBV5-1 and TRBJ1-1, with D tentatively TRBD1 (5 bases). V was trimmed by 0 bases and J by 4 bases, leaving 10 bases between them. Germline CDR1 and CDR2: SGHRS and YFSETQ. This CDR3 is built from 14 residues. The variable domain in full, completed from reference TRBV5-1 and TRBJ1-1, reads KAGVTQTPRYLIKTRGQQVTLSCSPISGHRSVSWYQQTPGQGLQFLFEYFSETQRNKGNFPGRFSGRQFSNSRSEMNVSTLELGDSALYLCASSLGGRGTEAFFGQGTRLTVV.

The V and J genes are TRBV11-2 and TRBJ1-4, with D maybe TRBD1 (6 bases). The CDR3 is made up of 16 amino acids. Between the trimmed V and J ends, which lost 5 bases and 9 bases, there was a span of 22 bases. Germline CDR1 and CDR2: SGHAT and FQNNGV. The CDR3 is CASSIGPRQVWKKLFF. The CDR3 bases are TGTGCCAGCAGCATCGGGCCCCGACAGGTGTGGAAAAAACTGTTTTTT.

This clone was seen just once. The chain employs TRBV6-5 and TRBJ1-2; D not certain. The CDR3 totals 13 residues. V was clipped by 6 bases and J by 4 bases, with 12 bases between them. Per germline, CDR1 MNHEY and CDR2 SVGAGI. CDR3 bases: TGTGCCAGCAGCGATCATCCCCTCTATGGCTACACCTTC. Its protein is CASSDHPLYGYTF.

The count of this clone is one. The rearrangement joins TRBV6-1 to TRBJ1-5; no clear D. Germline CDR1 and CDR2: MNHNS and SASEGT. This CDR3 is built from 13 residues. V was clipped by 1 base and J by 7 bases, with 8 bases between them. The CDR3 sequence: CASSEGRWQPQHF. The CDR3 region has the DNA TGTGCCAGCAGTGAAGGTCGATGGCAGCCCCAGCATTTT.

Regarding this clone: Other nucleotide sequences from this sample produce the same CDR3. V gene TRBV19 combines with J gene TRBJ2-3; D not certain. Germline CDR1 LNHDA, CDR2 SQIVND (reference sequence). The CDR3 has 12 residues. V was cut by 0 bases and J by 6 bases, with 4 bases left in between. The DNA for the CDR3 is TGTGCCAGTAGTATAGATCGGGATACGCAGTATTTT. Amino acids: CASSIDRDTQYF.

V gene TRBV28 combines with J gene TRBJ1-5, with D uncertain. The length of the CDR3 is 15 residues. Trimming stripped 2 bases from V and 6 bases from J, with 14 bases between. Germline CDR1 and CDR2: MDHEN and SYDVKM. The CDR3 protein is CASSLPVDGSQPQHF. The CDR3, as DNA: TGTGCCAGCAGTTTACCCGTGGACGGATCTCAGCCCCAGCATTTT.

The chain employs TRBV7-2 and TRBJ2-5, with unresolved D. The V and J ends lost 1 base and 3 bases respectively, with 9 bases between them. Germline V gene sequence: CDR1 SGHTA, CDR2 FQGNSA. The CDR3 extends over 14 amino acids. CDR3 in DNA: TGTGCCAGCAGCTTAGTGTGGGCGAAAGAGACCCAGTACTTC. This encodes CASSLVWAKETQYF.